This T cell receptor (beta chain) is drawn from a study of early T cells in non-severe SARS-CoV-2 infection. Turning to the study itself: Chains stayed unpaired after sequencing of bulk RNA from unsorted whole blood.

Broader study findings: Matching with VDJdb favored anti-spike CD8 responses (missing private and CD4 specificities).

Each single cDNA molecule received a unique molecular identifier. TCRdb reprocessed the 5' RACE reads with MiXCR, giving one entry per CDR3 protein. The sample lists 35,000 to 40,000 distinct CDR3 sequences; approximately 5% were seen once. Trimming pared 5 bases from V and 6 bases from J, leaving 11 bases between. The CDR3 extends over 13 amino acids. Germline V gene data show CDR1 as SGHTA and CDR2 as FQGNSA. Ten or more counts support this clonotype. Antigen unknown. The sequencing input was whole blood. V gene TRBV7-2 combines with J gene TRBJ2-4, with unresolved D. The sequence derives from an adult who was a healthcare worker with PCR-confirmed SARS-CoV-2 infection or an uninfected control (not recorded which). CDR3 nucleotide sequence: TGTGCCAGCAGCCCCTTGGCAGGAAACATTCAGTACTTC. It encodes CASSPLAGNIQYF.